Following are 32 T cell receptor beta chains from one sample sequenced in a study of shared clonotypes between healthy human individuals. The assay was immunoSEQ multiplex PCR, and TCRdb's table has in-frame clones only and misses some. The sample lists 600,000 or so clones; around 95% were seen once. Selected positively for CCR7 and CD45RO-negative, naive CD8 cells excluded terminally differentiated effector memory CD45RA+ cells. The sample taken for sequencing was naive CD8+ T cells sorted from blood. The receptor source for this set is a woman in her twenties or thirties in good health.

The J gene is TRBJ2-7, the V gene TRBV10-3, with 7 bases lining up with TRBD2. V lost 0 bases and J lost 0; bases outside the gene matches: 5. The germline V gene encodes CDR1 ENHRY and CDR2 SYGVKD. CDR3 size: 16 residues. CDR3 bases: TGTGCCATCAGTGAGTCGTTAGGACTAGTCTCCTACGAGCAGTACTTC. It translates to CAISESLGLVSYEQYF.

The chain combines TRBV28 with TRBJ1-5, with a tentative D call TRBD1 (6 bases). The V end lost 2 bases, the J end lost 0 bases, and 17 bases lay between the germline ends. The CDR3 is 18 amino acids. The germline V gene encodes CDR1 MDHEN and CDR2 SYDVKM. The CDR3 sequence is CASSLNVSRGYSNQPQHF. Here the CDR3 DNA reads TGTGCCAGCAGTTTAAACGTTTCCAGGGGCTATAGCAATCAGCCCCAGCATTTT.

The rearrangement links TRBV7-9 to TRBJ1-2, with D maybe TRBD1 (5 bases). The CDR3 consists of 13 residues. Germline V gene data show CDR1 as SEHNR and CDR2 as FQNEAQ (reference sequence). V was cut by 1 base and J by 8 bases, with 11 bases left in between. The CDR3 loop reads CASSLGGGGGYTF. The CDR3 nucleotides read TGTGCCAGCAGCTTAGGCGGGGGTGGCGGCTACACCTTC. Full variable domain (rest looked up from reference TRBV7-9 and TRBJ1-2): DTGVSQNPRHKITKRGQNVTFRCDPISEHNRLYWYRQTLGQGPEFLTYFQNEAQLEKSRLLSDRFSAERPKGSFSTLEIQRTEQGDSAMYLCASSLGGGGGYTFGSGTRLTVV.

This clone was counted a single time. The chain couples TRBV9 to TRBJ1-1; TRBD1 is a possible D gene (5 bases). The V and J ends lost 6 bases and 3 bases respectively, with 18 bases between them. This CDR3 region has 15 residues. Looked up from germline, CDR1 is SGDLS and CDR2 is YYNGEE. Written as DNA, the CDR3 is TGTGCCAGCACCCCGAGGGGTAGCGTGGACACTGAAGCTTTCTTT. It codes for CASTPRGSVDTEAFF.

This clone came up once. For the CDR3, the DNA is TGTGCCAGTAGTATATCCGCGAACACTGAAGCTTTCTTT. This gives the protein CASSISANTEAFF. J is TRBJ1-1 and V is TRBV19; D ambiguous. CDR1 and CDR2 from the germline V gene are LNHDA and SQIVND (reference sequence). V lost 2 bases to trimming and J lost 1 base, with 5 bases between them. The CDR3 extends over 13 amino acids.

The J gene is TRBJ2-7, the V gene TRBV15; no clear D gene. Trimming left V 0 bases short and J 3 bases short, with 9 bases between. CDR1 is LNHNV and CDR2 is YYDKDF in the germline V gene (reference sequence). The CDR3 is made up of 14 amino acids. Here the CDR3 reads CATSRERLDYEQYF. The CDR3 coding sequence is TGTGCCACCAGCAGAGAGAGGCTTGACTACGAGCAGTACTTC.

V gene TRBV7-9 combines with J gene TRBJ2-7, with 9 bases that match TRBD2. CDR1 and CDR2 from the germline V gene are SEHNR and FQNEAQ (reference sequence). The CDR3 totals 14 residues. With 5 bases clipped from V and 4 bases from J, the junction kept 6 bases outside the gene matches. Here the CDR3 reads CASSPSGMRYEQYF. In nucleotides, the CDR3 is TGTGCCAGCAGCCCTAGCGGGATGCGTTACGAGCAGTACTTC.

As concerns this clone: One end of the junction varies from germline; a read error may be responsible. This rearrangement joins TRBV30 to TRBJ1-5; TRBD1 might be the D (6 bases). This CDR3 spans 14 amino acids. From germline, CDR1 is GTSNPN and CDR2 SVGIG (reference sequence). CDR3: CVWSTPRDMVPQHF. The CDR3 DNA follows: TGTGTCTGGAGTACTCCGAGGGACATGGTCCCCCAGCATTTT.

The chain couples TRBV7-9 to TRBJ1-1; TRBD1 aligns across 9 bases. CDR1 is SEHNR, CDR2 FQNEAQ, per germline (reference sequence). This CDR3 has 14 residues. V was clipped by 4 bases and J by 4 bases; unmatched bases: 4. The CDR3 DNA reads TGTGCCAGCAGCTCCCGGGACAGGGTCACTGAAGCTTTCTTT. Residues: CASSSRDRVTEAFF. The whole variable domain, filled in from reference TRBV7-9 and TRBJ1-1, reads DTGVSQNPRHKITKRGQNVTFRCDPISEHNRLYWYRQTLGQGPEFLTYFQNEAQLEKSRLLSDRFSAERPKGSFSTLEIQRTEQGDSAMYLCASSSRDRVTEAFFGQGTRLTVV.

This chain uses TRBV27 with TRBJ2-7; 7 positions agree with TRBD1. The V and J ends lost 2 bases and 0 bases, in that order; junction bases with no gene match: 7. CDR1 and CDR2 (germline): MNHEY, SMNVEV (reference sequence). The CDR3 loop spans 16 amino acids. The CDR3 is CASSLLGTAISYEQYF. The CDR3 nucleotides are TGTGCCAGCAGTTTACTCGGGACAGCCATCTCCTACGAGCAGTACTTC.

The rearrangement uses TRBV7-6 and TRBJ2-3, with D possibly TRBD1 on 6 matching bases. The ends were cut back, 8 bases at V and 0 bases at J, with 9 bases in the middle. This CDR3 is built from 13 residues. Germline V CDR1 and CDR2: SGHVS, FNYEAQ. The CDR3 reads CASSTGSTDTQYF. In nucleotides, the CDR3 is TGTGCCAGCTCCACAGGGAGCACAGATACGCAGTATTTT.

The chain combines TRBV14 with TRBJ2-3; TRBD2 agrees at 10 bases. Looked up from germline, CDR1 is SGHDN and CDR2 is FVKESK. The trim removed 0 bases at V and 1 base at J, leaving 13 bases unmatched. The CDR3 contains 20 residues. CDR3 region: CASSQESLAGFYGGTDTQYF. DNA for the CDR3: TGTGCCAGCAGCCAAGAGTCACTAGCGGGATTTTACGGGGGCACAGATACGCAGTATTTT. Drawing the rest from reference TRBV14 and TRBJ2-3, the complete variable domain is EAGVTQFPSHSVIEKGQTVTLRCDPISGHDNLYWYRRVMGKEIKFLLHFVKESKQDESGMPNNRFLAERTGGTYSTLKVQPAELEDSGVYFCASSQESLAGFYGGTDTQYFGPGTRLTVL.

This chain links TRBV7-9 with TRBJ1-4; perhaps TRBD1 as D (6 bases). V was trimmed by 2 bases and J by 0 bases, leaving 13 bases between them. Germline assignment: CDR1 SEHNR and CDR2 FQNEAQ (reference sequence). This CDR3 spans 17 amino acids. CDR3 coding DNA: TGTGCCAGCAGCTTAAGCGGGACAAGGCCAACTAATGAAAAACTGTTTTTT. Protein sequence: CASSLSGTRPTNEKLFF. Together with reference TRBV7-9 and TRBJ1-4, the CDR3 gives the full variable domain: DTGVSQNPRHKITKRGQNVTFRCDPISEHNRLYWYRQTLGQGPEFLTYFQNEAQLEKSRLLSDRFSAERPKGSFSTLEIQRTEQGDSAMYLCASSLSGTRPTNEKLFFGSGTQLSVL.

This chain joins TRBV13 and TRBJ2-7; 10 nucleotides match TRBD2. V trimming: 5 bases; J trimming: 3 bases; junction bases outside the gene matches: 7. Germline values: CDR1 PRHDT, CDR2 FYEKMQ (reference sequence). The CDR3 consists of 15 residues. DNA of the CDR3: TGTGCCAGCAGCCCCCCAGCTAGCGGGAGCTACGAGCAGTACTTC. Translated, it gives CASSPPASGSYEQYF.

This clone appeared once. The chain combines TRBV28 with TRBJ1-5; TRBD1 matches at 7 bases. V shed 5 bases and J 4 bases; nucleotides not matched to a gene: 8. Germline values: CDR1 MDHEN, CDR2 SYDVKM. The CDR3 is 15 amino acids. CDR3 loop: CASSPKYRGNQPQHF. CDR3 DNA sequence: TGTGCCAGCAGTCCGAAATACAGGGGAAATCAGCCCCAGCATTTT.

Comments on this clone: Distinct nucleotide sequences in the sample also encode this CDR3. The chain is built from TRBV27 and TRBJ2-1, with 7 bases matching TRBD1. The germline V gene has CDR1 MNHEY and CDR2 SMNVEV (reference sequence). Trimming at V came to 6 bases and at J to 1 base, leaving 0 bases not matched to a gene. The CDR3 has 13 amino acids. The CDR3 region has the DNA TGTGCCAGCAGGGACAGGTCCTACAATGAGCAGTTCTTC. This sequence encodes CASRDRSYNEQFF.

Points on this clone: A junction boundary mismatches the germline segment, possibly from a read error. This chain connects TRBV10-1 to TRBJ1-2; D unresolved. Germline V gene data show CDR1 as WNHNN and CDR2 as SYGVQD (reference sequence). The CDR3 extends over 15 amino acids. CDR3 residues: CANSCGSTFNYGYTF. The CDR3 nucleotides read TGCGCCAACAGTTGCGGGTCCACCTTTAACTATGGCTACACCTTC.

V is TRBV7-9 and J is TRBJ1-2; no definite D call. With 6 bases removed from V and 3 bases from J, the gap between germline ends came to 17 bases. Per germline, CDR1 SEHNR and CDR2 FQNEAQ (reference sequence). This CDR3 comprises 15 residues. CDR3 coding DNA: TGTGCCAGCAGACGCGCAGAGCGGTTAGACTATGGCTACACCTTC. It encodes CASRRAERLDYGYTF.

The chain is built from TRBV18 and TRBJ2-7, with D perhaps TRBD2 (5 bases). This CDR3 is 17 amino acids long. From germline, CDR1 is KGHSH and CDR2 LQKENI. V was shortened by 3 bases and J by 0 bases, with 18 bases between the two germline ends. The CDR3 region is CASSPGRVGRFSYEQYF. CDR3 coding DNA: TGTGCCAGCTCACCCGGGCGGGTAGGCCGTTTCTCCTACGAGCAGTACTTC.

The chain combines TRBV6-1 with TRBJ1-5; D ambiguous. V lost 1 base to trimming and J lost 0 bases, with 7 bases between them. CDR1 and CDR2 (germline): MNHNS, SASEGT. CDR3 length: 15 amino acids. CDR3 DNA sequence: TGTGCCAGCAGTGAAGAGGTCGATAGCAATCAGCCCCAGCATTTT. It yields the protein CASSEEVDSNQPQHF.

The chain joins TRBV9 to TRBJ1-2; the match to TRBD1 covers 10 bases. V lost 0 bases to trimming and J lost 7 bases; unmatched junction nucleotides: 6. The CDR3 has 15 residues. Germline CDR1 is SGDLS and CDR2 is YYNGEE. CDR3 in amino acids: CASSVGRQGASGYTF. CDR3 DNA: TGTGCCAGCAGCGTAGGAAGACAGGGGGCGAGTGGCTACACCTTC.

V gene TRBV6-5 combines with J gene TRBJ1-1; D ambiguous. Germline assignment: CDR1 MNHEY and CDR2 SVGAGI. Between the trimmed V and J ends, which lost 5 bases and 3 bases, there was a span of 16 bases. The length of the CDR3 is 15 residues. CDR3 in amino acids: CASSQPALVDTEAFF. The CDR3 DNA is TGTGCCAGCAGTCAGCCGGCATTAGTAGACACTGAAGCTTTCTTT.

The chain carries TRBV7-9 and TRBJ2-5; 9 bases line up with TRBD2. CDR1 is SEHNR, CDR2 FQNEAQ, per germline (reference sequence). CDR3 length: 15 residues. Trimming cost V 3 bases and J 4 bases; bases outside gene matches: 6. The CDR3 coding sequence is TGTGCCAGCAGCTTGACTAGCGGCCTCGGAGAGACCCAGTACTTC. Its translation: CASSLTSGLGETQYF.

In this sample, this clone turned up once. V is TRBV10-3 and J is TRBJ1-1; D gene uncertain. V was cut by 6 bases and J by 6 bases, with 14 bases left in between. The germline CDR1 and CDR2 sequences are ENHRY and SYGVKD. This CDR3 spans 13 amino acids. The CDR3 DNA reads TGTGCCATCAGGGGTCCTTCGGACCCTGAAGCTTTCTTT. Protein: CAIRGPSDPEAFF.

Comments on this clone: Distinct nucleotide sequences in the sample also encode this CDR3. The J gene is TRBJ2-7, the V gene TRBV19; D is unclear. This CDR3 spans 13 amino acids. The V end lost 1 base, the J end lost 2 bases, and 6 bases lay between the germline ends. Germline V gene data show CDR1 as LNHDA and CDR2 as SQIVND (reference sequence). Here the CDR3 reads CASSIGLAYEQYF. The CDR3 nucleotides are TGTGCCAGTAGTATAGGTCTTGCCTACGAGCAGTACTTC.

Only one count was recorded for this clone. This chain links TRBV5-4 with TRBJ2-1; D is undetermined. Germline CDR1 and CDR2: SGHNT and YYREEE (reference sequence). The V end lost 2 bases, the J end lost 6 bases, and 9 bases lay between the germline ends. CDR3 size: 13 residues. CDR3: CASSFLGSNEQFF. The CDR3 DNA reads as TGTGCCAGCAGCTTCCTGGGCAGCAATGAGCAGTTCTTC.

V gene TRBV7-9 combines with J gene TRBJ2-2; a weak D match, TRBD2 (5 bases). The CDR3 runs to 15 residues. CDR1 and CDR2 (germline): SEHNR, FQNEAQ (reference sequence). V gave up 6 bases and J gave up 1 base, with 12 bases separating them. The CDR3 region is CASSFDYENTGELFF. The CDR3 nucleotides read TGTGCCAGCAGTTTTGACTACGAGAACACCGGGGAGCTGTTTTTT.

This chain uses TRBV29-1 with TRBJ1-2; D gene unclear. Germline V CDR1 and CDR2: SQVTM, ANQGSEA. The V and J ends lost 3 bases and 6 bases respectively, with 14 bases between them. The CDR3 consists of 13 residues. As DNA, the CDR3 is TGCAGCGTTGAGATGGACCGGGCCCATGGCTACACCTTC. Protein product: CSVEMDRAHGYTF.

V and J are TRBV6-6 and TRBJ1-4, with a possible D match to TRBD1 (6 bases). This CDR3 has 13 amino acids. The V gene's germline CDR1 is MNHNY and CDR2 SVGAGI (reference sequence). Trimming stripped 10 bases from V and 1 base from J, with 10 bases between. The CDR3 DNA is TGTGCCATTAAGGACAGAACTAATGAAAAACTGTTTTTT. It encodes CAIKDRTNEKLFF.

The V call is TRBV28, the J call TRBJ1-3; 8 nucleotides align to TRBD1. The V gene end was trimmed by 6 bases and the J gene end by 0 bases; junction bases not matched to a gene: 19. Per the germline V gene, CDR1 is MDHEN and CDR2 is SYDVKM. The CDR3 is made up of 20 amino acids. Here the CDR3 DNA reads TGTGCCAGCAGAGACGAAAAGGGAGTGGCAGGGGGCTTCTCTGGAAACACCATATATTTT. Translated: CASRDEKGVAGGFSGNTIYF.

The count of this clone is one. The chain links TRBV7-9 to TRBJ2-7, with TRBD2 matching 8 bases. This CDR3 spans 15 amino acids. Losses at the gene ends were 4 bases for V and 4 bases for J; bases not matched to a gene: 9. CDR1 and CDR2 (germline): SEHNR, FQNEAQ (reference sequence). CDR3 coding DNA: TGTGCCAGCAGCTACCTCGGGAGGGGTGGGTACGAGCAGTACTTC. The encoded protein is CASSYLGRGGYEQYF.

This clone was seen a handful of times. The rearrangement uses TRBV29-1 and TRBJ1-1, with 9 bases fitting TRBD1. With 6 bases clipped from V and 10 bases from J, the junction kept 3 bases outside the gene matches. The germline gives CDR1 SQVTM, CDR2 ANQGSEA. The CDR3 is made up of 10 amino acids. The chain's CDR3 is CSVLGQGAFF. In DNA form, the CDR3 reads TGCAGCGTCTTGGGACAGGGAGCTTTCTTT.